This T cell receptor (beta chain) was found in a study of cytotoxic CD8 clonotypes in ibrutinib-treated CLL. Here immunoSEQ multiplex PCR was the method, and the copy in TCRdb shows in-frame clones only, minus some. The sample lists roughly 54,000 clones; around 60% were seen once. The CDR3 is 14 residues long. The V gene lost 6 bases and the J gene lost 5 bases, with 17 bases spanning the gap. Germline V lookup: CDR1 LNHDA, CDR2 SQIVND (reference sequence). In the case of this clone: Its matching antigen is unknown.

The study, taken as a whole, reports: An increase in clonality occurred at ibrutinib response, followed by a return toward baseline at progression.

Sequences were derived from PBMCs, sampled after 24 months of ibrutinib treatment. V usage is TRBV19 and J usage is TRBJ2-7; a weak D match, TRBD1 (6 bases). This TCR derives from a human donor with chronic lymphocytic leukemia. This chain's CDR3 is CASSQTGYTDEQYF. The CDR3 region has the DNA TGTGCCAGTAGCCAGACAGGTTATACGGACGAGCAGTACTTC.